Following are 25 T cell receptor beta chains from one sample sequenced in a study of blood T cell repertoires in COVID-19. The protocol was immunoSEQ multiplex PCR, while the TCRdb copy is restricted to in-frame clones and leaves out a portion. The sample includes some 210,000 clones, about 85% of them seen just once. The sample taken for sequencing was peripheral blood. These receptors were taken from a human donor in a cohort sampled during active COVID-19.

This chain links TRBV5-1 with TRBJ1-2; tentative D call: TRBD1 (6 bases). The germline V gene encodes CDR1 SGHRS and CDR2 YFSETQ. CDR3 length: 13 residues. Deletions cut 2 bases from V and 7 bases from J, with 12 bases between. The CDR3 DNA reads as TGCGCCAGCAGCTTTTCGGGGGGCGGTGGCTACACCTTC. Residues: CASSFSGGGGYTF.

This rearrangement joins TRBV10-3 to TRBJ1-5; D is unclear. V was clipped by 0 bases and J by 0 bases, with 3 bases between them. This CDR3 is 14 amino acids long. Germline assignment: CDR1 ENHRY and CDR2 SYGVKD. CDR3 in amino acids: CAISESYSNQPQHF. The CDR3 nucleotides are TGTGCCATCAGTGAGTCGTATAGCAATCAGCCCCAGCATTTT.

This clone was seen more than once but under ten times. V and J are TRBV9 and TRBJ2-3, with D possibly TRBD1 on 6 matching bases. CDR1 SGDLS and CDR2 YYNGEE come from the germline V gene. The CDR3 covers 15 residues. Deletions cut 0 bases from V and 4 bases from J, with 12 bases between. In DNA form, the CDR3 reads TGTGCCAGCAGCGTAGGTTACAGGGCGGCAGATACGCAGTATTTT. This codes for CASSVGYRAADTQYF.

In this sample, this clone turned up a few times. The CDR3 bases are TGTGCCAGCAGTCGACAGGGTTACGAGCAGTACGTC. Its translation: CASSRQGYEQYV. The rearrangement links TRBV5-4 to TRBJ2-7; 7 positions match TRBD1. The ends lost 5 bases at V and 4 bases at J; junction bases unmatched: 3. The CDR3 is 12 amino acids. The germline gives CDR1 SGHNT, CDR2 YYREEE (reference sequence).

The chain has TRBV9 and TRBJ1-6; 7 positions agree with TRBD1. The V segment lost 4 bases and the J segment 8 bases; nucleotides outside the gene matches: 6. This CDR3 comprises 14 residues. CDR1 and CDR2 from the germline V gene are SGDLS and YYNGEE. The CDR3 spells CASSPQGKDSPLHF. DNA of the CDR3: TGTGCCAGCAGCCCACAGGGGAAGGATTCACCCCTCCACTTT. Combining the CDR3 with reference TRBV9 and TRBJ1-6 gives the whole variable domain DSGVTQTPKHLITATGQRVTLRCSPRSGDLSVYWYQQSLDQGLQFLIQYYNGEERAKGNILERFSAQQFPDLHSELNLSSLELGDSALYFCASSPQGKDSPLHFGNGTRLTVT.

The CDR3: CASSLTGVHLEQFF. CDR3 nucleotides: TGTGCCAGCAGCTTGACAGGGGTGCATCTTGAGCAGTTCTTC. The chain employs TRBV5-6 and TRBJ2-1; TRBD1 aligns across 7 bases. CDR1 and CDR2 from the germline V gene are SGHDT and YYEEEE. This CDR3 contains 14 residues. Trimming at V came to 1 base and at J to 9 bases, leaving 7 bases not matched to a gene.

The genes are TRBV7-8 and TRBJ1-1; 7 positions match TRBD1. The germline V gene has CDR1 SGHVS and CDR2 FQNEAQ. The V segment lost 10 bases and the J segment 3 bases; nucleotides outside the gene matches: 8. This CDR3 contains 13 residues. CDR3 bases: TGTGCCACCAGACAGGGTGGGGACACTGAAGCTTTCTTT. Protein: CATRQGGDTEAFF.

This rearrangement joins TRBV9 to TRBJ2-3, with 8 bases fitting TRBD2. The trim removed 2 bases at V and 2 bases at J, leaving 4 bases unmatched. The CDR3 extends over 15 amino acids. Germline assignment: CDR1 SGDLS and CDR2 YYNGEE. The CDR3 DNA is TGTGCCAGCAGCGTTATAGCGGGGATCACAGATACGCAGTATTTT. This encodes CASSVIAGITDTQYF.

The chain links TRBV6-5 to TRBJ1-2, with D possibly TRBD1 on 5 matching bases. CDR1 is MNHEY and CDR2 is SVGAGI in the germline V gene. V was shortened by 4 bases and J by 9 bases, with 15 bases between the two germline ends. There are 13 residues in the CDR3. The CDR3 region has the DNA TGTGCCAGCAGTTTGAAGGGGCCCTACAGCTACACCTTC. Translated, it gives CASSLKGPYSYTF.

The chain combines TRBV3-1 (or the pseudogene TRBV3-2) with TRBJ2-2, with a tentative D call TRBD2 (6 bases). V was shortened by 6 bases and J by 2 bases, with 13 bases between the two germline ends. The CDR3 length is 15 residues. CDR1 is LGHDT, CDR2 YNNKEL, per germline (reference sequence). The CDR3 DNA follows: TGTGCCAGCAGATTCGGACTATCAAACACCGGGGAGCTGTTTTTT. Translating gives CASRFGLSNTGELFF.

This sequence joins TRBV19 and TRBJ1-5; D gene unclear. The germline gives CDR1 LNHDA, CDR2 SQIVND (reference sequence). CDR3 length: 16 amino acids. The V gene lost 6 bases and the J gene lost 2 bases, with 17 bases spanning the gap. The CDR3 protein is CASSRPRSNGNQPQHF. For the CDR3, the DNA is TGTGCCAGTAGCCGGCCTAGGTCAAACGGCAATCAGCCCCAGCATTTT.

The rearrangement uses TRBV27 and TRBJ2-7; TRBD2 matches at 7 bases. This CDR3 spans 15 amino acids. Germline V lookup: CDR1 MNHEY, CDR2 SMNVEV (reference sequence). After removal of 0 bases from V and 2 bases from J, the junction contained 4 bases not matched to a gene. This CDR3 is CASSLSATSPYEQYF. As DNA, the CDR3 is TGTGCCAGCAGTTTATCGGCGACTAGCCCCTACGAGCAGTACTTC.

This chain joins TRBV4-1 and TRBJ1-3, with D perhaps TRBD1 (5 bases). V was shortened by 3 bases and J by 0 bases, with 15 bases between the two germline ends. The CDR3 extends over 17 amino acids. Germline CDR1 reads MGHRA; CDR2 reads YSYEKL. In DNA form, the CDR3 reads TGCGCCAGCAGCCACCCAAGGGGCAGGAGCTCTGGAAACACCATATATTTT. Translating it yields CASSHPRGRSSGNTIYF.

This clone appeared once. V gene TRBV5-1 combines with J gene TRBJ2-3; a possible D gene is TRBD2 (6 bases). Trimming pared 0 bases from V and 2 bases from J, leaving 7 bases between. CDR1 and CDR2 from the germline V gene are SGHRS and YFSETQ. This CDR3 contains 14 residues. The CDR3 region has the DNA TGCGCCAGCAGCTTGGGCGGGGACACAGATACGCAGTATTTT. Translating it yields CASSLGGDTDTQYF.

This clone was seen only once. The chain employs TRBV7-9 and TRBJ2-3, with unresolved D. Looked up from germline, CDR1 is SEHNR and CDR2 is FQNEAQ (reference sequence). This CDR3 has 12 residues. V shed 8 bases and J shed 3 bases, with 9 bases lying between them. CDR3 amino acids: CASGLRTDTQYF. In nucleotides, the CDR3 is TGTGCCAGCGGGCTTCGGACAGATACGCAGTATTTT. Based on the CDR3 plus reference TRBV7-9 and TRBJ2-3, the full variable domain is DTGVSQNPRHKITKRGQNVTFRCDPISEHNRLYWYRQTLGQGPEFLTYFQNEAQLEKSRLLSDRFSAERPKGSFSTLEIQRTEQGDSAMYLCASGLRTDTQYFGPGTRLTVL.

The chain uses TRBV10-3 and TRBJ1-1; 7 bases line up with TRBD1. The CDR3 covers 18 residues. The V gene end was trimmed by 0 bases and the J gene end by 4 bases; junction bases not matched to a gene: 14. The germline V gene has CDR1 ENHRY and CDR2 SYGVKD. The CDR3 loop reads CAISESGQGDTYRTEAFF. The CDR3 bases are TGTGCCATCAGTGAGTCAGGTCAGGGGGACACGTATCGCACTGAAGCTTTCTTT.

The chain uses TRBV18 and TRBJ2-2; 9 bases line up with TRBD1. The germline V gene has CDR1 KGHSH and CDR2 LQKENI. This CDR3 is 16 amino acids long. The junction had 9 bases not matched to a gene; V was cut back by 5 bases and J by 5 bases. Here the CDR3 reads CASSVTGGPETGELFF. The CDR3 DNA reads TGTGCCAGCTCAGTTACAGGGGGCCCGGAGACCGGGGAGCTGTTTTTT. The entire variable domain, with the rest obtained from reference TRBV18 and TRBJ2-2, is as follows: NAGVMQNPRHLVRRRGQEARLRCSPMKGHSHVYWYRQLPEEGLKFMVYLQKENIIDESGMPKERFSAEFPKEGPSILRIQQVVRGDSAAYFCASSVTGGPETGELFFGEGSRLTVL.

CDR3 loop: CASSQGSGSNTDTQYF. CDR3 bases: TGCGCCAGCAGCCAGGGGTCCGGTTCGAACACAGATACGCAGTATTTT. The V and J genes are TRBV5-1 and TRBJ2-3; TRBD1 might be the D (6 bases). In germline, CDR1 is SGHRS, CDR2 YFSETQ. The CDR3 covers 16 residues. Trimming left V 4 bases short and J 2 bases short, with 17 bases between.

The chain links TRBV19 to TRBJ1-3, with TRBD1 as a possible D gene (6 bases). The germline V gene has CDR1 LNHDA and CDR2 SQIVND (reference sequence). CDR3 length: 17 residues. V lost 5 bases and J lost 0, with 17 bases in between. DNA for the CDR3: TGTGCCAGTAGTGCCCAAACAGGGTCTGGCTCTGGAAACACCATATATTTT. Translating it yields CASSAQTGSGSGNTIYF.

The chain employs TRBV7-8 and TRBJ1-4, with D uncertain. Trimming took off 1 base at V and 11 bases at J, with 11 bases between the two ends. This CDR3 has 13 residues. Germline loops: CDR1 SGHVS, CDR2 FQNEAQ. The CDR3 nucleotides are TGTGCCAGCAGCTTAGTTCGTGCAGGCAAACTGTTTTTT. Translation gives CASSLVRAGKLFF.

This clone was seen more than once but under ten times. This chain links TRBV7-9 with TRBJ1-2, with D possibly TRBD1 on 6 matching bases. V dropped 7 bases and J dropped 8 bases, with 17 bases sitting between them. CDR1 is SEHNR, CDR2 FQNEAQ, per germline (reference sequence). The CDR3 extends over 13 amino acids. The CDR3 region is CASTFDYRDGYTF. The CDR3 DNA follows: TGTGCCAGCACCTTCGATTACAGGGACGGCTACACCTTC.

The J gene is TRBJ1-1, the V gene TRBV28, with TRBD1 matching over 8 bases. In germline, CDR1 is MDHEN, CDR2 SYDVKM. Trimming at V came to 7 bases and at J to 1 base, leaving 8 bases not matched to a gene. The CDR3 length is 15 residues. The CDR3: CASKTGGLGNTEAFF. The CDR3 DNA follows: TGTGCCAGCAAAACAGGGGGTTTAGGGAACACTGAAGCTTTCTTT.

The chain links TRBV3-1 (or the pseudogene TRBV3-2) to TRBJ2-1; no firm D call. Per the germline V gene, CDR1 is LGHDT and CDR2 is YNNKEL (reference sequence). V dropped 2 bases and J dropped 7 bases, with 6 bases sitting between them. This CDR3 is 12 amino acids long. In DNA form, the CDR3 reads TGTGCCAGCAGCCAAACATTGAATGAGCAGTTCTTC. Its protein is CASSQTLNEQFF.

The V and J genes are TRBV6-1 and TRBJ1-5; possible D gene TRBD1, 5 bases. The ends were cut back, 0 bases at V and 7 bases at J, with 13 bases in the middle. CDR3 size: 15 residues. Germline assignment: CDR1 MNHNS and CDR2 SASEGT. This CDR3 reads CASSEAYRRQQPQHF. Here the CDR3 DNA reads TGTGCCAGCAGTGAAGCTTACAGGCGACAGCAGCCCCAGCATTTT.

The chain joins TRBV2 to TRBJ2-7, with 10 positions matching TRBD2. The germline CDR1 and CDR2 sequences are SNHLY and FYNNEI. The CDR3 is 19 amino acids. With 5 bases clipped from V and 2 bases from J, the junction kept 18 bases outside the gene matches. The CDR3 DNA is TGTGCCAGCAGTCCCCTTGGACTAGCGGTTCTACAGGGCCCCTACGAGCAGTACTTC. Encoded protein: CASSPLGLAVLQGPYEQYF.